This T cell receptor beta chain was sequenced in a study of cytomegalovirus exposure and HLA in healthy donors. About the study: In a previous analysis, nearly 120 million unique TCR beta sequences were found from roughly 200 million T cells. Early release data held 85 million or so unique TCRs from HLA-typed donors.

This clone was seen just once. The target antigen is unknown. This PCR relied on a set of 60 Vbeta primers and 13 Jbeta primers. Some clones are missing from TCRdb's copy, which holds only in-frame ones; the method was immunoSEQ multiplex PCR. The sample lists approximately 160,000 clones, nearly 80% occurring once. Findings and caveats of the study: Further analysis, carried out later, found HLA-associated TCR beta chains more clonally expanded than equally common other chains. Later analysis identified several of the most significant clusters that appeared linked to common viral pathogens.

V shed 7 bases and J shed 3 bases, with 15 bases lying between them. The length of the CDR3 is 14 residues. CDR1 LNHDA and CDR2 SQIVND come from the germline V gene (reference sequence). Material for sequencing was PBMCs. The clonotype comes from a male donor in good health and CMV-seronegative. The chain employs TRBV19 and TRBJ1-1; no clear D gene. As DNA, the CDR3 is TGTGCCAGTATCCCGACAAGGTGGCACACTGAAGCTTTCTTT. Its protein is CASIPTRWHTEAFF.